The 30 T cell receptor beta chains below were found in one sample sequenced in a study of blood T cell repertoires in COVID-19. Clones were read by immunoSEQ multiplex PCR, and TCRdb kept only the in-frame ones, dropping some. This table holds hundreds of thousands of clones, around 82% found once. Sequenced material: peripheral blood. The receptor source for this set is a woman aged 45-59 years with acute or convalescent COVID-19.

The chain links TRBV18 to TRBJ1-5; 7 bases fit TRBD1. The germline gives CDR1 KGHSH, CDR2 LQKENI. V gave up 4 bases and J gave up 3 bases; unmatched junction bases: 9. The CDR3 covers 16 residues. The CDR3 DNA reads TGTGCCAGCTCACTACTGTCCGGGACAGTCAATCAGCCCCAGCATTTT. Encoded protein: CASSLLSGTVNQPQHF.

CDR3 coding DNA: TGTGCCAGCAGCGCTCAGCGGGCTTCAATAAGCTACACCTTC. Translated: CASSAQRASISYTF. The chain joins TRBV7-2 to TRBJ1-2; no reliable D call. This CDR3 region has 14 residues. V was shortened by 5 bases and J by 9 bases, with 19 bases between the two germline ends. Looked up from germline, CDR1 is SGHTA and CDR2 is FQGNSA.

The V and J genes are TRBV10-3 and TRBJ2-6, with D possibly TRBD2 on 5 matching bases. The CDR3 sequence is 16 residues long. The V gene lost 3 bases and the J gene lost 0 bases, with 9 bases spanning the gap. CDR1 and CDR2 (germline): ENHRY, SYGVKD. Here the CDR3 reads CAISDSEYSGANVLTF. CDR3 nucleotide sequence: TGTGCCATCAGTGATAGCGAGTACTCTGGGGCCAACGTCCTGACTTTC.

This chain links TRBV5-6 with TRBJ1-1, with 11 nucleotides matching TRBD1. Germline CDR1 SGHDT, CDR2 YYEEEE. The CDR3 totals 17 residues. V gave up 1 base and J gave up 3 bases; unmatched junction bases: 8. The CDR3 DNA is TGTGCCAGCAGCTTGTTTGGACAGGGGGCTATGTACACTGAAGCTTTCTTT. Translated, it gives CASSLFGQGAMYTEAFF.

CDR3 nucleotide sequence: TGTGCCAGCAGCCCCCCGGGGGTACGGGATGAGCAGTTCTTC. This codes for CASSPPGVRDEQFF. The chain joins TRBV28 to TRBJ2-1, with TRBD2 as a possible D gene (6 bases). V shed 6 bases and J shed 8 bases, with 17 bases lying between them. The CDR3 is 14 amino acids. Germline lookup yields CDR1 MDHEN and CDR2 SYDVKM.

This clone has only one observation. The chain recombines TRBV11-2 with TRBJ2-1, with TRBD1 matching over 11 bases. This CDR3 has 16 amino acids. Per germline, CDR1 SGHAT and CDR2 FQNNGV. With V trimmed by 7 bases and J by 8 bases, 13 bases remained unmatched. CDR3 loop: CASTQRTGTGGHEQFF. The CDR3, as DNA: TGTGCCAGCACCCAACGGACCGGGACAGGGGGGCATGAGCAGTTCTTC.

This chain connects TRBV12-1 to TRBJ2-5; the table's D call of TRBD2 was not tested on the DNA. TRBV12-1 is recorded as a pseudogene. The CDR3 runs 18 residues. Here the CDR3 DNA reads TGTGCCAGCAGCTCCGGGACTAGCGGGAGGGCCTGCCAAGAGACCCAGTACTTC. The encoded protein is CASSSGTSGRACQETQYF.

This chain links TRBV6-5 with TRBJ2-7, with D perhaps TRBD2 (5 bases). Trimming took 6 bases from V and 0 from J, leaving 12 bases between them. CDR3 length equals 14 residues. Germline CDR1 MNHEY, CDR2 SVGAGI. As DNA, the CDR3 is TGTGCCAGCAGCCAAAGCGGAAACTCCTACGAGCAGTACTTC. As protein: CASSQSGNSYEQYF.

Remarks on this clone: At the DNA level, this CDR3 is encoded by other sequences in the same sample as well. The chain recombines TRBV6-1 with TRBJ1-5; perhaps TRBD1 as D (5 bases). Per germline, CDR1 MNHNS and CDR2 SASEGT. Trimming pared 1 base from V and 2 bases from J, leaving 6 bases between. The CDR3 spans 14 residues. The CDR3: CASSEGRGNQPQHF. The CDR3 DNA sequence: TGTGCCAGCAGTGAAGGCAGGGGCAATCAGCCCCAGCATTTT.

V gene TRBV11-2 combines with J gene TRBJ2-1; D may be TRBD2 (5 bases). Trimming pared 2 bases from V and 1 base from J, leaving 6 bases between. The V gene's germline CDR1 is SGHAT and CDR2 FQNNGV. The CDR3 loop spans 14 amino acids. The CDR3 reads CASSLSGSYNEQFF. For the CDR3, the DNA is TGTGCCAGCAGCTTAAGCGGATCCTACAATGAGCAGTTCTTC.

The chain uses TRBV28 and TRBJ2-7, with D perhaps TRBD1 (5 bases). The V end was cut by 9 bases, the J end by 3 bases, with 12 bases between. The CDR3 has 12 amino acids. Germline-derived CDR1 and CDR2 are MDHEN and SYDVKM. The CDR3 sequence is CASGVGDYEQYF. The DNA of the CDR3 is TGTGCCAGTGGGGTAGGGGACTACGAGCAGTACTTC.

The chain combines TRBV5-6 with TRBJ2-5, with a tentative D call TRBD2 (5 bases). V gave up 6 bases and J gave up 1 base, with 16 bases separating them. The CDR3 covers 15 residues. Germline-derived CDR1 and CDR2 are SGHDT and YYEEEE. In DNA, the CDR3 is TGTGCCAGCACCTCGGGATTCGGAAGCCAAGAGACCCAGTACTTC. This gives the protein CASTSGFGSQETQYF.

This clone was recorded a few times. The chain carries TRBV15 and TRBJ1-4; D is ambiguous. Germline loops: CDR1 LNHNV, CDR2 YYDKDF (reference sequence). The CDR3 covers 11 residues. V was cut by 6 bases and J by 10 bases, with 9 bases left in between. CDR3 in amino acids: CATRIHRKLFF. For the CDR3, the DNA is TGTGCCACCAGAATACATCGAAAACTGTTTTTT.

The rearrangement uses TRBV19 and TRBJ2-6; no clear D. V was trimmed by 8 bases and J by 1 base, leaving 6 bases between them. The CDR3 has 13 residues. CDR1 LNHDA and CDR2 SQIVND come from the germline V gene (reference sequence). CDR3 region: CASSTSGANVLTF. The CDR3 nucleotides are TGTGCCAGTTCCACATCTGGGGCCAACGTCCTGACTTTC.

This rearrangement joins TRBV2 to TRBJ1-2; no definite D call. Germline CDR1 is SNHLY and CDR2 is FYNNEI. The CDR3 loop spans 13 amino acids. V lost 7 bases and J lost 3, with 12 bases in between. The DNA for the CDR3 is TGTGCCAGCAAGGTGAGGAGGGACTATGGCTACACCTTC. Translating gives CASKVRRDYGYTF.

This chain connects TRBV30 to TRBJ1-5; D unresolved. Trimming left V 2 bases short and J 1 base short, with 9 bases between. This CDR3 spans 14 amino acids. Germline V gene lookup returns CDR1 GTSNPN and CDR2 SVGIG (reference sequence). CDR3: CAWSWAGSNQPQHF. For the CDR3, the DNA is TGTGCCTGGAGTTGGGCAGGCAGCAATCAGCCCCAGCATTTT.

The V and J genes are TRBV11-2 and TRBJ1-1, with no clear D. Trimming shortened V by 1 base and J by 6 bases, and 12 bases separated the two germline ends. This CDR3 has 14 amino acids. CDR1 SGHAT and CDR2 FQNNGV come from the germline V gene. CDR3 sequence: CASSLGQVNPEAFF. In DNA, the CDR3 is TGTGCCAGCAGCTTAGGGCAGGTAAACCCTGAAGCTTTCTTT.

This chain uses TRBV4-2 with TRBJ2-1; D gene ambiguous. The V end was cut by 4 bases, the J end by 10 bases, with 17 bases between. CDR1 is LGHNA, CDR2 YNFKEQ, per germline. The CDR3 contains 14 residues. The CDR3 is CASSLEAESREQFF. In DNA form, the CDR3 reads TGTGCCAGCAGCCTAGAGGCGGAATCAAGGGAGCAGTTCTTC.

V usage is TRBV20-1 and J usage is TRBJ1-1; D is perhaps TRBD1 (5 bases). V was shortened by 4 bases and J by 5 bases, with 8 bases between the two germline ends. The germline V gene has CDR1 DFQATT and CDR2 SNEGSKA (reference sequence). The CDR3 covers 11 residues. CDR3 bases: TGCAGTGCTACCCAGGGAACTGAAGCTTTCTTT. It is translated as CSATQGTEAFF.

This chain links TRBV3-1 (or the pseudogene TRBV3-2) with TRBJ1-2, with 7 bases that match TRBD1. The germline gives CDR1 LGHDT, CDR2 YNNKEL (reference sequence). The CDR3 consists of 15 residues. After removal of 4 bases from V and 8 bases from J, the junction contained 13 bases not matched to a gene. The CDR3: CASSPTQGGGHGYTF. The DNA for the CDR3 is TGTGCCAGCAGCCCCACTCAGGGGGGCGGCCACGGCTACACCTTC.

Only one count was recorded for this clone. The J gene is TRBJ1-6, the V gene TRBV7-9; 8 nucleotides match TRBD1. The germline gives CDR1 SEHNR, CDR2 FQNEAQ (reference sequence). This CDR3 has 11 amino acids. V lost 3 bases, J lost 14 bases, and 0 bases stayed unmatched. CDR3 in DNA: TGTGCCAGCAGCTTGGGACAGGCCCTCCACTTT. Translation gives CASSLGQALHF.

The chain is built from TRBV30 and TRBJ2-7; possible D gene TRBD2, 7 bases. CDR3 length equals 14 residues. CDR1 and CDR2 (germline): GTSNPN, SVGIG (reference sequence). Deletions cut 0 bases from V and 3 bases from J, with 12 bases between. CDR3 DNA: TGTGCCTGGAGTGTACGAGGGGGGGGCTACGAGCAGTACTTC. It yields the protein CAWSVRGGGYEQYF. The complete variable domain, with remaining parts taken from reference TRBV30 and TRBJ2-7, reads SQTIHQWPATLVQPVGSPLSLECTVEGTSNPNLYWYRQAAGRGLQLLFYSVGIGQISSEVPQNLSASRPQDRQFILSSKKLLLSDSGFYLCAWSVRGGGYEQYFGPGTRLTVT.

The rearrangement joins TRBV7-9 to TRBJ1-6; 12 nucleotides align to TRBD1. V gave up 6 bases and J gave up 9 bases; unmatched junction bases: 3. The germline V gene encodes CDR1 SEHNR and CDR2 FQNEAQ (reference sequence). The CDR3 contains 14 residues. CDR3 loop: CASSRDRGLSPLHF. CDR3 nucleotide sequence: TGTGCCAGCAGTCGGGACAGGGGGCTTTCACCCCTCCACTTT.

This rearrangement joins TRBV28 to TRBJ2-3; 9 positions match TRBD2. CDR1 is MDHEN and CDR2 is SYDVKM in the germline V gene. The CDR3 covers 16 residues. The V and J ends lost 4 bases and 1 base, in that order; junction bases with no gene match: 6. CDR3 sequence reads: CASSSLAGDGTDTQYF. The CDR3 DNA reads as TGTGCCAGCAGTTCCTTAGCGGGGGACGGCACAGATACGCAGTATTTT.

The genes are TRBV5-4 and TRBJ2-1; 10 positions agree with TRBD2. Germline assignment: CDR1 SGHNT and CDR2 YYREEE (reference sequence). The CDR3 is made up of 16 amino acids. The V segment lost 3 bases and the J segment 2 bases; nucleotides outside the gene matches: 5. The CDR3 DNA sequence: TGTGCCAGCAGCTCCACCCTAGCGGGAGCCTACAATGAGCAGTTCTTC. Residues: CASSSTLAGAYNEQFF.

The chain recombines TRBV9 with TRBJ2-1; D unclear. The germline V gene has CDR1 SGDLS and CDR2 YYNGEE. The CDR3 runs 15 residues. V gave up 0 bases and J gave up 4 bases, with 11 bases separating them. Here the CDR3 DNA reads TGTGCCAGCAGCGTAGTCTTATCGGGTTACAATGAGCAGTTCTTC. Amino acids: CASSVVLSGYNEQFF.

The V and J genes are TRBV3-1 (or the pseudogene TRBV3-2) and TRBJ2-1, with D maybe TRBD2 (6 bases). The CDR3 spans 15 residues. With 4 bases removed from V and 2 bases from J, the gap between germline ends came to 12 bases. CDR1 and CDR2 from the germline V gene are LGHDT and YNNKEL (reference sequence). The CDR3 region is CASSPWEAPYNEQFF. The CDR3 DNA sequence: TGTGCCAGCAGCCCCTGGGAGGCCCCCTACAATGAGCAGTTCTTC.

This chain joins TRBV18 and TRBJ2-7; unclear D gene. The germline V gene encodes CDR1 KGHSH and CDR2 LQKENI. Trimming shortened V by 6 bases and J by 0 bases, and 15 bases separated the two germline ends. The CDR3 is made up of 15 amino acids. The DNA for the CDR3 is TGTGCCAGCTCCCCGGGTACCGGTCCCTCCTACGAGCAGTACTTC. This codes for CASSPGTGPSYEQYF.

The CDR3 is CASSTSGSLDTQYF. CDR3 DNA sequence: TGTGCCAGCAGTACTAGCGGGAGTCTAGATACGCAGTATTTT. The V call is TRBV7-9, the J call TRBJ2-3; 11 nucleotides agree with TRBD2. With V trimmed by 6 bases and J by 5 bases, 4 bases remained unmatched. The CDR3 length is 14 residues. Germline V lookup: CDR1 SEHNR, CDR2 FQNEAQ (reference sequence).

This chain links TRBV7-3 with TRBJ2-3; TRBD1 might be the D (6 bases). Trimming removed 5 bases from V and 4 bases from J, with 13 bases in between. CDR1 and CDR2 (germline): SGHTA, FQGTGA. This CDR3 is 14 amino acids long. CDR3 DNA sequence: TGTGCCAGCAGCAGATATGGGGGCCCAGATACGCAGTATTTT. This encodes CASSRYGGPDTQYF.